This record concerns one T cell receptor (beta chain) sequence. Its antigen is undetermined. Focal radiation plus CTLA-4 blockade with ipilimumab was administered to patients who had chemo-refractory metastatic non-small-cell lung cancer. This record belongs to a study of radiotherapy plus CTLA-4 blockade in lung cancer. Study observations and caveats: How blood T cell clones changed early, along with interferon-beta, reportedly forecast response best.

The CDR3 is 13 residues long. V dropped 1 base and J dropped 14 bases, with 12 bases sitting between them. CDR1 is MNHNS, CDR2 SASEGT, per germline. Method: immunoSEQ multiplex PCR; TCRdb's copy keeps in-frame clones and lacks some. This sample has around 80,000 clones, with 84% found just once. The starting material was peripheral blood, obtained from a patient treated with radiotherapy plus ipilimumab. This receptor was obtained from a human donor with non-small cell lung cancer who had stable disease on radiotherapy plus ipilimumab. The V gene is TRBV6-1, the J gene TRBJ1-6, with D hard to call. The CDR3 loop reads CASSEGASVSLHF. CDR3 sequence (DNA): TGTGCCAGCAGTGAAGGTGCCTCCGTGTCCCTCCACTTT.